Below are 19 T cell receptor beta chains sequenced from a single sample in a study of beta chain features in type 1 diabetes. No antigen is known for these receptors. Expressed TCRB transcripts were sequenced, since all the RNA that had been isolated was reverse transcribed. Data came from immunoSEQ multiplex PCR; TCRdb stores just in-frame clones and leaves some out. The sample has under 200,000 clones; 7.5% to 9.5% are singletons. Study-wide points: Type 1 diabetes patients had moderately but significantly shorter TCRB CDR3s in all four CD4+ subsets.

Sequenced: central memory CD4+ T cells from blood. These receptor sequences come from a woman aged 18-35 years with type 1 diabetes.

In this sample, this clone turned up a few times. The chain joins TRBV9 to TRBJ2-6; a weak D match, TRBD2 (5 bases). The CDR3 length is 17 residues. Germline-derived CDR1 and CDR2 are SGDLS and YYNGEE. The V and J ends lost 0 bases and 0 bases respectively, with 10 bases between them. CDR3 DNA: TGTGCCAGCAGCGTAGCCATCGGGAACTCTGGGGCCAACGTCCTGACTTTC. Translated: CASSVAIGNSGANVLTF.

The chain is built from TRBV7-2 and TRBJ2-3; 10 bases are shared with TRBD2. V shed 3 bases and J 7 bases; nucleotides not matched to a gene: 7. In germline, CDR1 is SGHTA, CDR2 FQGNSA. The CDR3 has 15 amino acids. The CDR3 here is CASSFQAGGLNTQYF. CDR3 in DNA: TGTGCCAGCAGCTTTCAAGCGGGGGGGCTAAATACGCAGTATTTT.

The table lists this clone with a few counts. The genes are TRBV5-1 and TRBJ2-1; 7 nucleotides agree with TRBD2. The CDR3 sequence is 13 residues long. Trimming removed 6 bases from V and 5 bases from J; junction bases left unmatched: 5. CDR1 is SGHRS and CDR2 is YFSETQ in the germline V gene. The CDR3 coding sequence is TGCGCCAGCAAGGCTAGCGGAAACAATGAGCAGTTCTTC. This translates into CASKASGNNEQFF.

J is TRBJ1-1 and V is TRBV2; D is perhaps TRBD1 (5 bases). CDR1 and CDR2 from the germline V gene are SNHLY and FYNNEI. The V end lost 6 bases, the J end lost 1 base, and 12 bases lay between the germline ends. This CDR3 contains 14 residues. The CDR3 region is CASRARGGNTEAFF. In DNA, the CDR3 is TGTGCCAGCAGGGCCCGGGGGGGGAACACTGAAGCTTTCTTT. Drawing the rest from reference TRBV2 and TRBJ1-1, the complete variable domain is EPEVTQTPSHQVTQMGQEVILRCVPISNHLYFYWYRQILGQKVEFLVSFYNNEISEKSEIFDDQFSVERPDGSNFTLKIRSTKLEDSAMYFCASRARGGNTEAFFGQGTRLTVV.

The table lists this clone with a few counts. V and J are TRBV5-1 and TRBJ1-6, with a weak D call TRBD1 (5 bases). Germline V gene sequence: CDR1 SGHRS, CDR2 YFSETQ. Trimming removed 0 bases at V and 5 bases at J, with 6 bases between. The CDR3 is made up of 14 amino acids. DNA for the CDR3: TGCGCCAGCAGCTTGGCAGGGAATAATTCACCCCTCCACTTT. This encodes CASSLAGNNSPLHF.

This clone appeared a few times. The genes are TRBV6-1 and TRBJ2-5; 9 bases map to TRBD2. Unmatched junction bases numbered 8, after V lost 7 bases and J lost 5 bases. CDR1 and CDR2 from the germline V gene are MNHNS and SASEGT. This CDR3 has 14 amino acids. In nucleotides, the CDR3 is TGTGCCAGCATCCGCGGGAGGGCACTGGAGACCCAGTACTTC. Translating gives CASIRGRALETQYF.

J is TRBJ2-3 and V is TRBV29-1; perhaps TRBD2 as D (5 bases). The germline V and J ends were trimmed by 6 bases and 0 bases, with 13 bases remaining between them. CDR3 length equals 14 residues. Germline CDR1 and CDR2: SQVTM and ANQGSEA. The CDR3 coding sequence is TGCAGCGTGGGGTTTGGCGGGAGCACAGATACGCAGTATTTT. This sequence encodes CSVGFGGSTDTQYF.

J is TRBJ2-7 and V is TRBV29-1, with a weak D call TRBD1 (5 bases). Trimming pared 3 bases from V and 5 bases from J, leaving 14 bases between. The CDR3 consists of 13 residues. Germline-derived CDR1 and CDR2 are SQVTM and ANQGSEA. CDR3 region: CSVEVQGANEQYF. The CDR3 nucleotides read TGCAGCGTTGAGGTCCAGGGTGCCAACGAGCAGTACTTC.

The chain combines TRBV30 with TRBJ1-5, with D unresolved. CDR3 size: 13 residues. From germline, CDR1 is GTSNPN and CDR2 SVGIG (reference sequence). Trimming stripped 0 bases from V and 6 bases from J, with 9 bases between. In nucleotides, the CDR3 is TGTGCCTGGAGTGTCATCGGCGGTCAGCCCCAGCATTTT. Its protein product is CAWSVIGGQPQHF.

The rearrangement links TRBV2 to TRBJ2-1; 7 nucleotides match TRBD2. The J segment lost 3 bases and the V segment lost 11 bases, leaving 13 bases of the junction unmatched. Germline V gene data show CDR1 as SNHLY and CDR2 as FYNNEI. The CDR3 extends over 15 amino acids. CDR3 in DNA: TGTGCCTGCCCGCGATTGTGGGGGGGCTACAATGAGCAGTTCTTC. Amino acids: CACPRLWGGYNEQFF.

This rearrangement joins TRBV2 to TRBJ1-5; D not certain. Trimming removed 4 bases from V and 4 bases from J, with 11 bases in between. This CDR3 is built from 14 residues. From germline, CDR1 is SNHLY and CDR2 FYNNEI. Here the CDR3 reads CASSGEGKNQPQHF. In DNA, the CDR3 is TGTGCCAGCAGTGGTGAGGGAAAAAATCAGCCCCAGCATTTT.

The rearrangement joins TRBV18 to TRBJ2-2; D unresolved. Germline V gene lookup returns CDR1 KGHSH and CDR2 LQKENI. Deletions cut 1 base from V and 6 bases from J, with 12 bases between. The CDR3 runs to 15 residues. CDR3 in amino acids: CASSPQSYGAGELFF. The CDR3 bases are TGTGCCAGCTCACCACAATCTTATGGAGCCGGGGAGCTGTTTTTT.

The table lists this clone with a few counts. V is TRBV19 and J is TRBJ1-1; 7 bases fit TRBD1. The CDR3 has 13 amino acids. V dropped 5 bases and J dropped 12; count of bases not matched to a gene: 12. The V gene's germline CDR1 is LNHDA and CDR2 SQIVND (reference sequence). The CDR3 here is CASSANPGTETFF. In nucleotides, the CDR3 is TGTGCCAGTAGTGCCAATCCCGGGACAGAGACTTTCTTT.

This chain uses TRBV5-1 with TRBJ2-3, with D possibly matching TRBD1 (6 bases). CDR1 SGHRS and CDR2 YFSETQ come from the germline V gene. The CDR3 consists of 16 residues. Trimming left V 4 bases short and J 0 bases short, with 15 bases between. This CDR3 is CASSVRTASSTDTQYF. DNA of the CDR3: TGCGCCAGCAGCGTGCGGACAGCATCTAGCACAGATACGCAGTATTTT.

V is TRBV7-8 and J is TRBJ2-4, with D uncertain. V lost 3 bases to trimming and J lost 8 bases, with 8 bases between them. Germline V gene data show CDR1 as SGHVS and CDR2 as FQNEAQ. The CDR3 has 12 residues. CDR3 sequence (DNA): TGTGCCAGCAGCTTCGACAAGGACATTCAGTACTTC. Translating it yields CASSFDKDIQYF. Full variable domain (outside the CDR3, taken from reference TRBV7-8 and TRBJ2-4): GAGVSQSPRYKVAKRGQDVALRCDPISGHVSLFWYQQALGQGPEFLTYFQNEAQLDKSGLPSDRFFAERPEGSVSTLKIQRTQQEDSAVYLCASSFDKDIQYFGAGTRLSVL.

The sample holds many counts of this clone. The chain is built from TRBV5-1 and TRBJ2-5; tentative D call: TRBD2 (6 bases). This CDR3 region has 15 residues. Germline CDR1 is SGHRS and CDR2 is YFSETQ. The V end was cut by 3 bases, the J end by 2 bases, with 14 bases between. The CDR3 is CASSSGEAWQETQYF. CDR3 nucleotide sequence: TGCGCCAGCAGCTCGGGGGAGGCTTGGCAAGAGACCCAGTACTTC.

This clone has more than one count but fewer than ten. This chain links TRBV5-1 with TRBJ1-2, with 10 bases that match TRBD1. The CDR3 consists of 15 residues. V lost 4 bases and J lost 3; bases outside the gene matches: 6. The germline V gene has CDR1 SGHRS and CDR2 YFSETQ. The CDR3, as DNA: TGCGCCAGCAGCACAGACGGGACAGGGGACTATGGCTACACCTTC. It yields the protein CASSTDGTGDYGYTF.

This clone was counted only a few times. The chain combines TRBV19 with TRBJ2-3; D is unclear. V lost 7 bases to trimming and J lost 1 base, with 15 bases between them. Germline-derived CDR1 and CDR2 are LNHDA and SQIVND (reference sequence). The length of the CDR3 is 15 residues. CDR3 in amino acids: CASTSSGIGTDTQYF. In DNA form, the CDR3 reads TGTGCCAGTACCTCCAGTGGTATCGGCACAGATACGCAGTATTTT.

The chain recombines TRBV6-5 with TRBJ1-2; D perhaps matches TRBD1 (6 bases). Trimming left V 6 bases short and J 8 bases short, with 13 bases between. Germline loops: CDR1 MNHEY, CDR2 SVGAGI. The CDR3 length is 12 residues. CDR3 sequence: CASRAGAKGYTF. In DNA form, the CDR3 reads TGTGCCAGCAGAGCAGGGGCGAAAGGCTACACCTTC.